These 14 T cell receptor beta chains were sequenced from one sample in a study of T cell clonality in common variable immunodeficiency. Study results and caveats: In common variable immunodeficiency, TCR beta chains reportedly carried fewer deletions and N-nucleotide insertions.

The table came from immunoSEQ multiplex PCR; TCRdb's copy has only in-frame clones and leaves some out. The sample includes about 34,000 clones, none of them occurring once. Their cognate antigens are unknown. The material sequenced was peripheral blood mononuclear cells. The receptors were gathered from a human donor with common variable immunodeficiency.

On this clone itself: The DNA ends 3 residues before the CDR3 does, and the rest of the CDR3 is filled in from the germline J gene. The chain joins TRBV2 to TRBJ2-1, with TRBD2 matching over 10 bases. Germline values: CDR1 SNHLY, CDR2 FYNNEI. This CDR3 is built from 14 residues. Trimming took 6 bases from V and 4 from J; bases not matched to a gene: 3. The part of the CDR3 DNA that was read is TGTGCCAGCAGCGGGACTAGCGCTTACAATGAG. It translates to CASSGTSAYNE. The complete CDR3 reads CASSGTSAYNEQFF.

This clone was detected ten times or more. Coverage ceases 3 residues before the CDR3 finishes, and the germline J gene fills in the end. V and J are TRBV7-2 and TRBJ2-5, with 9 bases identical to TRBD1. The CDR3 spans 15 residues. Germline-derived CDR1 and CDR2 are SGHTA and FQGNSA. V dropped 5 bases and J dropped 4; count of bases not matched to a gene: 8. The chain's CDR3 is CASSAQGASGETQYF. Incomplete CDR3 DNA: TGTGCCAGCAGCGCACAGGGGGCTAGTGGAGAGACC.

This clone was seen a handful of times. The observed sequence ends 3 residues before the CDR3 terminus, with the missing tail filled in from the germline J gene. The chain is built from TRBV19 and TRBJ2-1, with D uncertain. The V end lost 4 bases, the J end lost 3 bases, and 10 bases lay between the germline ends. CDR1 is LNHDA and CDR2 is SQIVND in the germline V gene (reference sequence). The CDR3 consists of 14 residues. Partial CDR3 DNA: TGTGCCAGTAGTAAGTATGGCGGCTACAATGAG. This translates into CASSKYGGYNE. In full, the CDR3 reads CASSKYGGYNEQFF.

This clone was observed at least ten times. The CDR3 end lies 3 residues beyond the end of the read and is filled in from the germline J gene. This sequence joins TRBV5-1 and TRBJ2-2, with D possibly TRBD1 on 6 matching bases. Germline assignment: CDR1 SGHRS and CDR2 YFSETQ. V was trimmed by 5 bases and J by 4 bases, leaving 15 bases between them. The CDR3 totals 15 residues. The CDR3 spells CASSLSGASTGELFF. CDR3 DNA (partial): TGCGCCAGCAGTCTCTCAGGGGCCAGCACCGGGGAG.

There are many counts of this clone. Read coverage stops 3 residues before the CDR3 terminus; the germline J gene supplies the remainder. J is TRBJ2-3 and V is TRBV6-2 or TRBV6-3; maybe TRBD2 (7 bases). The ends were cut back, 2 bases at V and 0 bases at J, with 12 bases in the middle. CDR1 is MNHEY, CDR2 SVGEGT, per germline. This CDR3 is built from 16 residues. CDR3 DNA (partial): TGTGCCAGCAGTTACCTGTCGGGGGGCAGCACAGATACG. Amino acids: CASSYLSGGSTDT. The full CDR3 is CASSYLSGGSTDTQYF.

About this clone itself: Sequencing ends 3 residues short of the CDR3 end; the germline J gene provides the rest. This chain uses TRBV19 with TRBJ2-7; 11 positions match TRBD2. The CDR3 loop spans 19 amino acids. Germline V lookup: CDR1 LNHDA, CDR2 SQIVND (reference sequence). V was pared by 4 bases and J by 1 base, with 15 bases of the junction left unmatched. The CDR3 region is CASSSAPLAGGSRSYEQYF. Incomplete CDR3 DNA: TGTGCCAGTAGTAGCGCGCCGCTAGCGGGAGGTTCACGATCCTACGAG.

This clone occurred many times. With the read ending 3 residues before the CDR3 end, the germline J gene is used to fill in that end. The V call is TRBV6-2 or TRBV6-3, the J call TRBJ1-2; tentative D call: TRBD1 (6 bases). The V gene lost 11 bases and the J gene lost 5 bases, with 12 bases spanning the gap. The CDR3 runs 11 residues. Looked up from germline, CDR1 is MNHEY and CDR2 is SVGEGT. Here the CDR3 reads CAVRGGYGYTF. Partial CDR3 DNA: TGTGCCGTCAGGGGCGGATATGGC.

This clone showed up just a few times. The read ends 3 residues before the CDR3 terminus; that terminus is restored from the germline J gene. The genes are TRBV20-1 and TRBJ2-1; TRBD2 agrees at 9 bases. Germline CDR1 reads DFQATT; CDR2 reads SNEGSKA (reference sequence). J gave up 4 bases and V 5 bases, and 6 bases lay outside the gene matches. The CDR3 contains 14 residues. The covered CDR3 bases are TGCAGTGCTCTGACTAGCGGAGTATACAATGAG. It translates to CSALTSGVYNE. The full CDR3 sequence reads CSALTSGVYNEQFF.

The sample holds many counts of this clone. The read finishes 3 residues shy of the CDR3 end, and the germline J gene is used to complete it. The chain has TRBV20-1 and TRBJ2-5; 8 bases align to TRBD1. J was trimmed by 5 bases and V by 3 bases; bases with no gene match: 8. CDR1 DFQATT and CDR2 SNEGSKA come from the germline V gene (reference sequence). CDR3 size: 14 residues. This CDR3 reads CSARMDRVGETQYF. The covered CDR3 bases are TGCAGTGCTAGGATGGACAGGGTAGGGGAGACC.

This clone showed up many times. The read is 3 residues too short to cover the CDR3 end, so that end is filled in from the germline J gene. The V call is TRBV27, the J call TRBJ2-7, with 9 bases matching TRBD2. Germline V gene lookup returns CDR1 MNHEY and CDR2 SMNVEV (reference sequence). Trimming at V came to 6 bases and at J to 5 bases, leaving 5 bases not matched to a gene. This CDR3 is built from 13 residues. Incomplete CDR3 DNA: TGTGCCAGCAGGACTAGCGGAAGCGACGAG. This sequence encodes CASRTSGSDE. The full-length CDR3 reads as CASRTSGSDEQYF.

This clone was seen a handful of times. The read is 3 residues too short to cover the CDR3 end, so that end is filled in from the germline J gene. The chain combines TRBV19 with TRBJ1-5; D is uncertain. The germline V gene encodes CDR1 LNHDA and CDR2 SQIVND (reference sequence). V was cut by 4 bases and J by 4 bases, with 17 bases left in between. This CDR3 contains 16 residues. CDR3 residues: CASSNDGQEDNQPQHF. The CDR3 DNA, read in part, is TGTGCCAGTAGTAATGATGGCCAGGAAGATAATCAGCCC.

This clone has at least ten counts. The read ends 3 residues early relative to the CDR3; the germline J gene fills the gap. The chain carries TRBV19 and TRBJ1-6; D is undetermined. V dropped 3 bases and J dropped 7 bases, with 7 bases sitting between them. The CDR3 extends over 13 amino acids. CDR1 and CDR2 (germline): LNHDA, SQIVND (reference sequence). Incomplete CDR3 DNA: TGTGCCAGTAGTATTGAGCGGAATTCACCC. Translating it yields CASSIERNSP. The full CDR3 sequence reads CASSIERNSPLHF.

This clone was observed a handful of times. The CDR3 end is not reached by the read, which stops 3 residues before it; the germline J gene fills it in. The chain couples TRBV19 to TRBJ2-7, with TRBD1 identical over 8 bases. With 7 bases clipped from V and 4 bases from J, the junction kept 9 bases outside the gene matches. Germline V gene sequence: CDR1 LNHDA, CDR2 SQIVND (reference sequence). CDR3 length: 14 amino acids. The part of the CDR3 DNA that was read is TGTGCCAGTACCTCGGACAGGGAAAGTTACGAG. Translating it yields CASTSDRESYE. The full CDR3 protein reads CASTSDRESYEQYF.

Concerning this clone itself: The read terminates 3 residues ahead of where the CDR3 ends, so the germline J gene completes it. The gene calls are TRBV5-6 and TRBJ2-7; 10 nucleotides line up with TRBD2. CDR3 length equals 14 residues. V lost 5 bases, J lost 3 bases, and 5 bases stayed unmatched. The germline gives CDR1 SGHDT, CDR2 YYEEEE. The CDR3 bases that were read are TGTGCCAGCAGTCACTCTAGCGGGAGCTACGAG. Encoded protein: CASSHSSGSYE. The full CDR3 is CASSHSSGSYEQYF. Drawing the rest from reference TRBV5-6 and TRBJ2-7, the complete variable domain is DAGVTQSPTHLIKTRGQQVTLRCSPKSGHDTVSWYQQALGQGPQFIFQYYEEEERQRGNFPDRFSGHQFPNYSSELNVNALLLGDSALYLCASSHSSGSYEQYFGPGTRLTVT.